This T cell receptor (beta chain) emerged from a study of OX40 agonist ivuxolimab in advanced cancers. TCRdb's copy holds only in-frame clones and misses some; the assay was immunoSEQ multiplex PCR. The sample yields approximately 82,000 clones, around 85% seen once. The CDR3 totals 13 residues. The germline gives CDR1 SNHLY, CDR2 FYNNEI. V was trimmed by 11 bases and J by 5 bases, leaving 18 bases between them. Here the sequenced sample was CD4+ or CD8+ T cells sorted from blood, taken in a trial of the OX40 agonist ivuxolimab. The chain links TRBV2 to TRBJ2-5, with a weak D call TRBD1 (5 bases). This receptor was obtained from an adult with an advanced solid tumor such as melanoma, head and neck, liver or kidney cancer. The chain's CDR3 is CAGATGLGETQYF. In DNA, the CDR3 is TGTGCCGGAGCAACAGGCCTAGGGGAGACCCAGTACTTC.